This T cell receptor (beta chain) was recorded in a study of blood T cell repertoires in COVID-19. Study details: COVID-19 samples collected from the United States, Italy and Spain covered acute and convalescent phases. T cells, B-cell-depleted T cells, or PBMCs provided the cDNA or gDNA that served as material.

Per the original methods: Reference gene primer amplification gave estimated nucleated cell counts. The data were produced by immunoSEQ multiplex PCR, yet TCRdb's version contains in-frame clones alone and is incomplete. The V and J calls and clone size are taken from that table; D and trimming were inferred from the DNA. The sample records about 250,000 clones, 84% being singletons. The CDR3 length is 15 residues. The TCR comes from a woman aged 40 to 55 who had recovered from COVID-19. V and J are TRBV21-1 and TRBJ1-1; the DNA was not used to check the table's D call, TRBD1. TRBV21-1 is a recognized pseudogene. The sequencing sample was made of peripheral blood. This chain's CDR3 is CASRTTQGASTEAFF. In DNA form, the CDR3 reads TGTGCCAGCAGAACGACACAGGGGGCAAGCACTGAAGCTTTCTTT.